This T cell receptor beta chain was identified during a study of blood T cell repertoires in COVID-19. Study context: COVID-19 samples, acute and convalescent, were from the United States, Italy and Spain. PBMCs, B-cell-depleted T cells, or T cells provided the cDNA or gDNA that made up the material.

J lost 5 bases, V lost 1 base, and 14 bases had no gene match. The CDR3 runs 18 residues. Germline V gene lookup returns CDR1 SGHNT and CDR2 YENEEA. How the authors handled the data: Researchers report that nucleated cell counts were estimated from reference gene primer amplification. Repertoires were generated with immunoSEQ multiplex PCR, while TCRdb's copy carries only in-frame clones and drops some. Clone size and V and J calls were adopted from that table, with D and trimming inferred from the DNA. The repertoire consists of about 65,000 clones, with about 82% occurring once and the leading ten covering approximately 39%.

The chain links TRBV11-3 to TRBJ2-5; 9 bases fit TRBD2. The receptor was derived from a human donor in a cohort sampled during active COVID-19. Sequenced material: peripheral blood. CDR3 sequence reads: CASSLGLTSGNLLETQYF. The CDR3 DNA reads TGTGCCAGCAGCTTAGGGCTGACTAGCGGAAACCTCCTGGAGACCCAGTACTTC.